The 16 T cell receptor beta chains presented below share a single source sample, sequenced in a study of read filtering for tumor transcriptome and immune sequencing. The library was built from about 0.4 ug RNA with molecular barcoded adaptors for alpha/delta and beta/gamma chains. TCRdb used MiXCR to reprocess the reads, holding one entry per CDR3 protein. Of 62,000 or so distinct CDR3 sequences in the sample, approximately 15% are singletons; the top ten hold approximately 47%. Sample: a population of CD138-negative cells sorted from bone marrow. These receptors were obtained from a donor aged 40 or older with multiple myeloma.

This clonotype was picked up many times. The chain recombines TRBV5-1 with TRBJ2-3, with TRBD2 matching over 9 bases. The CDR3 is 17 residues long. The J segment lost 0 bases and the V segment lost 2 bases, leaving 7 bases of the junction unmatched. CDR1 and CDR2 from the germline V gene are SGHRS and YFSETQ. As DNA, the CDR3 is TGCGCCAGCAGCTTACCATTAGCGGGAGCGAGCACAGATACGCAGTATTTT. Protein: CASSLPLAGASTDTQYF.

This clonotype was counted a single time. One end of the junction is discordant with germline, which a read error may explain. The chain links TRBV20-1 to TRBJ1-1; D remains ambiguous. Germline CDR1 and CDR2: DFQATT and SNEGSKA (reference sequence). This CDR3 region has 10 residues. CDR3 nucleotide sequence: TGCAGTGCGATGAACACTGAAGCTCTCTTT. Translating gives CSAMNTEALF.

Comment on this clonotype: This may arise from a read error, as a much more abundant clone is one base away. V usage is TRBV5-5 and J usage is TRBJ2-2, with D perhaps matching TRBD1 (6 bases). The CDR3 is made up of 15 amino acids. Germline CDR1 SGHKS, CDR2 YYEKEE (reference sequence). The CDR3 protein is CASSLTGKGTGVLFF. The DNA of the CDR3 is TGTGCCAGCAGCTTGACAGGGAAAGGGACCGGGGTGCTGTTTTTT. The entire variable domain, with the rest obtained from reference TRBV5-5 and TRBJ2-2, is as follows: DAGVTQSPTHLIKTRGQQVTLRCSPISGHKSVSWYQQVLGQGPQFIFQYYEKEERGRGNFPDRFSARQFPNYSSELNVNALLLGDSALYLCASSLTGKGTGVLFFGEGSRLTVL.

This clonotype was counted at least ten times. The chain carries TRBV5-1 and TRBJ1-1; D unclear. Deletions cut 4 bases from V and 0 bases from J, with 7 bases between. Germline values: CDR1 SGHRS, CDR2 YFSETQ. The CDR3 length is 13 residues. The CDR3 DNA is TGCGCCAGCAGCCGGGTTATGAACACTGAAGCTTTCTTT. Translating gives CASSRVMNTEAFF.

This clonotype was found many times. V and J are TRBV20-1 and TRBJ2-3; D might be TRBD2 (5 bases). V was shortened by 5 bases and J by 2 bases, with 17 bases between the two germline ends. The CDR3 length is 15 residues. Germline V lookup: CDR1 DFQATT, CDR2 SNEGSKA (reference sequence). CDR3 in DNA: TGCAGTGCTCGACGGACTGAGGCCGCCACAGATACGCAGTATTTT. It codes for CSARRTEAATDTQYF.

The table lists this clonotype with many counts. The CDR3 sequence is CASSRDRGGYEQYF. The CDR3 DNA is TGTGCCAGCTCACGTGACAGGGGAGGGTACGAGCAGTACTTC. This chain connects TRBV18 to TRBJ2-7; possibly TRBD1 for D (8 bases). Between the trimmed V and J ends, which lost 4 bases and 4 bases, there was a span of 14 bases. This CDR3 has 14 residues. CDR1 is KGHSH, CDR2 LQKENI, per germline.

This clonotype was found many times. CDR3 amino acids: CSASLSSVNTEAFF. The CDR3 DNA sequence: TGCAGTGCTAGTTTATCAAGTGTGAACACTGAAGCTTTCTTT. The chain is built from TRBV20-1 and TRBJ1-1; D is unresolved. Germline V gives CDR1 DFQATT, CDR2 SNEGSKA (reference sequence). CDR3 length equals 14 residues. Trimming shortened V by 3 bases and J by 0 bases, and 11 bases separated the two germline ends.

This clonotype was picked up many times. CDR3 protein: CSVEGDRGYETQYF. CDR3 bases: TGCAGCGTTGAGGGGGACAGGGGCTACGAGACCCAGTACTTC. The chain carries TRBV29-1 and TRBJ2-5; TRBD1 matches 10 bases. Germline loops: CDR1 SQVTM, CDR2 ANQGSEA. The V gene end was trimmed by 3 bases and the J gene end by 5 bases; junction bases not matched to a gene: 6. The CDR3 spans 14 residues.

The rearrangement links TRBV12-3 or TRBV12-4 to TRBJ2-7; D assignment may be TRBD1 or TRBD2 (5 bases each). Between the trimmed V and J ends, which lost 4 bases and 0 bases, there was a span of 13 bases. There are 15 residues in the CDR3. CDR3 bases: TGTGCCAGCAGTTCAGAGGGGCTTGGCTCCTACGAGCAGTACTTC. Protein product: CASSSEGLGSYEQYF.

Of note for this clonotype: A much bigger clone sits one base away, suggesting this may be a read error. This chain joins TRBV7-9 and TRBJ2-2; D ambiguous. Looked up from germline, CDR1 is SEHNR and CDR2 is FQNEAQ (reference sequence). The CDR3 has 14 amino acids. CDR3 bases: TGTGCCAGCAACTTAGTACAGCTCACCGGGGAGCTGTTTTTT. Its translation: CASNLVQLTGELFF.

The table lists this clonotype with many counts. This chain links TRBV7-6 with TRBJ2-1; 11 bases are a match to TRBD2. The CDR3 totals 16 residues. The germline V gene has CDR1 SGHVS and CDR2 FNYEAQ. Trimming removed 5 bases from V and 3 bases from J; junction bases left unmatched: 6. The CDR3 DNA reads as TGTGCCAGCAGCAACCCGGGACTAGCGGACTACAATGAGCAGTTCTTC. It translates to CASSNPGLADYNEQFF. Looking up the rest from reference TRBV7-6 and TRBJ2-1 gives the full variable domain: GAGVSQSPRYKVTKRGQDVALRCDPISGHVSLYWYRQALGQGPEFLTYFNYEAQQDKSGLPNDRFSAERPEGSISTLTIQRTEQRDSAMYRCASSNPGLADYNEQFFGPGTRLTVL.

The V and J genes are TRBV7-2 and TRBJ1-5; 8 positions agree with TRBD1. CDR1 SGHTA and CDR2 FQGNSA come from the germline V gene. V lost 1 base, J lost 3 bases, and 5 bases stayed unmatched. The CDR3 runs 16 residues. The CDR3 here is CASSLDWDRSNQPQHF. DNA for the CDR3: TGTGCCAGCAGCTTAGACTGGGACAGGTCCAATCAGCCCCAGCATTTT.

This clonotype was observed many times. This chain links TRBV7-3 with TRBJ2-7, with a possible D match to TRBD1 (6 bases). The CDR3 spans 14 residues. The V gene lost 5 bases and the J gene lost 2 bases, with 13 bases spanning the gap. Germline V gene sequence: CDR1 SGHTA, CDR2 FQGTGA. CDR3 region: CASSLQGSPYEQYF. The CDR3 DNA reads as TGTGCCAGCAGCCTACAGGGTTCCCCCTACGAGCAGTACTTC.

This clonotype has ten or more counts. J is TRBJ2-1 and V is TRBV7-9; D may be TRBD2 (6 bases). From germline, CDR1 is SEHNR and CDR2 FQNEAQ (reference sequence). There are 17 residues in the CDR3. V lost 8 bases and J 5 bases, leaving 25 bases between the germline ends. CDR3 loop: CASPLDMERVVNNEQFF. In nucleotides, the CDR3 is TGTGCCAGCCCGCTCGATATGGAGCGGGTGGTGAACAATGAGCAGTTCTTC.

This clonotype was recorded many times. The genes are TRBV5-1 and TRBJ1-1, with 8 nucleotides matching TRBD1. Trimming at V came to 3 bases and at J to 6 bases, leaving 7 bases not matched to a gene. Germline assignment: CDR1 SGHRS and CDR2 YFSETQ. The length of the CDR3 is 14 residues. CDR3 loop: CASSSPTGVPEAFF. DNA of the CDR3: TGCGCCAGCAGCTCCCCGACAGGGGTCCCTGAAGCTTTCTTT.

This clonotype was detected ten times or more. V is TRBV12-3 or TRBV12-4 and J is TRBJ1-2; TRBD1 matches 8 bases. Trimming removed 5 bases from V and 7 bases from J; junction bases left unmatched: 15. The CDR3 is 16 amino acids. The CDR3: CASSAQSNQGARGYTF. The CDR3, as DNA: TGTGCCAGCAGTGCACAATCGAATCAGGGGGCGCGTGGCTACACCTTC.